This T cell receptor beta chain was sequenced during a study of blood T cell repertoires in COVID-19. About the research overall: From the United States, Italy and Spain came samples of acute and convalescent COVID-19.

Germline values: CDR1 MNHEY, CDR2 SVGAGI. The trim removed 2 bases at V and 3 bases at J, leaving 3 bases unmatched. This CDR3 is 14 amino acids long. TCRdb's table, derived via immunoSEQ multiplex PCR, lists solely in-frame clones and lacks some. The data show more than 60,000 clones, with 84% seen just once and about 14% held by the top ten. The Seattle patients, enrolled during active infection, were followed longitudinally. The receptor comes from a man in his forties or fifties with COVID-19, enrolled during active disease. V and J are TRBV6-5 and TRBJ1-2; 7 nucleotides agree with TRBD1. Sequencing input: peripheral blood. The CDR3 coding sequence is TGTGCCAGCAGTTACGAAGGACAGGACTATGGCTACACCTTC. This codes for CASSYEGQDYGYTF.